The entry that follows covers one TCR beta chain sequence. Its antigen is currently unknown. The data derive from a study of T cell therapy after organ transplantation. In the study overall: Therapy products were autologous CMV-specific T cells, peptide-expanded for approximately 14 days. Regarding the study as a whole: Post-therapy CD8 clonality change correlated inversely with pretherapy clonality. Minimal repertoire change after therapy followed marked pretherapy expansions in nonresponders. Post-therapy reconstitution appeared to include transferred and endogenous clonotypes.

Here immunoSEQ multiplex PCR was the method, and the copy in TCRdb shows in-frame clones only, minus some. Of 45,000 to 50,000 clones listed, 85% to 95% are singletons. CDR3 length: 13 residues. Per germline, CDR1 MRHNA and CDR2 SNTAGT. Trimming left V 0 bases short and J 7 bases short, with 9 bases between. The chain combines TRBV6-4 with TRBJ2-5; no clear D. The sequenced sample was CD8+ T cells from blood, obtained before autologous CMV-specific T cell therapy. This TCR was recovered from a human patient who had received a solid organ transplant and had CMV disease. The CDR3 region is CASSDSEQATQYF. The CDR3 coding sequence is TGTGCCAGCAGTGACTCGGAGCAGGCGACCCAGTACTTC.